The 18 T cell receptor beta chains below were found in one sample sequenced in a study of T cell responses to AZD1222 COVID-19 vaccine. Using immunoSEQ multiplex PCR, the repertoire was profiled, and TCRdb retains in-frame clones only, with some absent. The table has 110,000 or so clones, 75% to 90% seen once. The sequencing used peripheral blood, collected on day 0 of AZD1222 vaccination. The origin of the receptors is an adult in good health.

The sample holds one count of this clone. Other DNA sequences of this sample code for an identical CDR3. This chain links TRBV19 with TRBJ1-1, with D maybe TRBD1 (5 bases). The V gene lost 3 bases and the J gene lost 5 bases, with 10 bases spanning the gap. This CDR3 comprises 13 residues. From germline, CDR1 is LNHDA and CDR2 SQIVND (reference sequence). The CDR3 region has the DNA TGTGCCAGTAGTATCCGTAGGGGTACTGAAGCTTTCTTT. Translated, it gives CASSIRRGTEAFF.

The rearrangement joins TRBV7-2 to TRBJ1-1, with D uncertain. The CDR3 extends over 16 amino acids. V lost 5 bases and J lost 1, with 17 bases in between. CDR1 and CDR2 from the germline V gene are SGHTA and FQGNSA. CDR3 region: CASSPGRVLGNTEAFF. The CDR3 bases are TGTGCCAGCAGCCCTGGGAGGGTATTGGGGAACACTGAAGCTTTCTTT.

V gene TRBV11-3 combines with J gene TRBJ2-1; D gene ambiguous. The V end lost 0 bases, the J end lost 8 bases, and 8 bases lay between the germline ends. The CDR3 consists of 13 residues. Germline V gene lookup returns CDR1 SGHNT and CDR2 YENEEA. The CDR3 bases are TGTGCCAGCAGCTTAGATAGGAAACATGAGCAGTTCTTC. Translated, it gives CASSLDRKHEQFF.

This chain uses TRBV7-2 with TRBJ2-7, with D possibly matching TRBD1 (6 bases). V lost 5 bases and J 1 base, leaving 12 bases between the germline ends. Per the germline V gene, CDR1 is SGHTA and CDR2 is FQGNSA. This CDR3 comprises 14 residues. The CDR3 DNA is TGTGCCAGCAGCCCCAATCAGGGGTCCTACGAGCAGTACTTC. Amino acid sequence: CASSPNQGSYEQYF.

This rearrangement joins TRBV5-1 to TRBJ2-7; 7 nucleotides align to TRBD2. After removal of 4 bases from V and 1 base from J, the junction contained 8 bases not matched to a gene. The CDR3 runs to 15 residues. Germline-derived CDR1 and CDR2 are SGHRS and YFSETQ. In DNA form, the CDR3 reads TGCGCCAGCAGCCCCACCTTGGGGGGGTCCTACGAGCAGTACTTC. It codes for CASSPTLGGSYEQYF.

This clone appeared a few times. V is TRBV27 and J is TRBJ2-7, with 10 bases matching TRBD1. Germline V gene lookup returns CDR1 MNHEY and CDR2 SMNVEV (reference sequence). The length of the CDR3 is 14 residues. V lost 6 bases to trimming and J lost 6 bases; unmatched junction nucleotides: 8. This CDR3 is CASRPTGTGAEQYF. The CDR3 nucleotides are TGTGCCAGCAGGCCGACCGGGACAGGGGCCGAGCAGTACTTC.

V and J are TRBV7-2 and TRBJ2-4, with 7 bases lining up with TRBD1. Germline loops: CDR1 SGHTA, CDR2 FQGNSA. This CDR3 is 15 amino acids long. J was trimmed by 5 bases and V by 1 base; bases with no gene match: 5. As DNA, the CDR3 is TGTGCCAGCAGCTTAGGCCTACAGGGGCAAAACATTCAGTACTTC. Translation gives CASSLGLQGQNIQYF.

The chain is built from TRBV7-3 and TRBJ2-7, with a possible D match to TRBD1 (6 bases). Germline lookup yields CDR1 SGHTA and CDR2 FQGTGA. The CDR3 has 13 amino acids. V shed 7 bases and J shed 8 bases, with 18 bases lying between them. CDR3 nucleotides: TGTGCCAGCAAGGGGGACGGCGCACTTCAGCAGTACTTC. This translates into CASKGDGALQQYF.

In this sample, this clone turned up once. The chain couples TRBV19 to TRBJ1-2, with TRBD1 matching 10 bases. CDR3 length equals 13 residues. CDR1 and CDR2 from the germline V gene are LNHDA and SQIVND (reference sequence). J gave up 7 bases and V 7 bases, and 6 bases lay outside the gene matches. The CDR3 region is CASTPTGGSGYTF. The CDR3, as DNA: TGTGCCAGTACCCCGACAGGGGGCTCTGGCTACACCTTC. The entire variable domain, with the rest obtained from reference TRBV19 and TRBJ1-2, is as follows: DGGITQSPKYLFRKEGQNVTLSCEQNLNHDAMYWYRQDPGQGLRLIYYSQIVNDFQKGDIAEGYSVSREKKESFPLTVTSAQKNPTAFYLCASTPTGGSGYTFGSGTRLTVV.

The chain uses TRBV12-3 or TRBV12-4 and TRBJ1-3; D gene uncertain. Trimming shortened V by 5 bases and J by 4 bases, and 9 bases separated the two germline ends. The length of the CDR3 is 13 residues. CDR3 in amino acids: CASSQMGGNTIYF. The CDR3 DNA follows: TGTGCCAGCAGTCAAATGGGGGGAAACACCATATATTTT.

On this clone itself: This sample includes further DNA sequences coding for the same CDR3. The chain is built from TRBV19 and TRBJ1-5; TRBD1 aligns across 10 bases. The CDR3 has 15 amino acids. CDR1 and CDR2 from the germline V gene are LNHDA and SQIVND (reference sequence). The trim removed 3 bases at V and 6 bases at J, leaving 5 bases unmatched. The CDR3 here is CASSIPGTGVQPQHF. The CDR3 nucleotides read TGTGCCAGTAGTATTCCCGGGACAGGGGTTCAGCCCCAGCATTTT.

This CDR3 reads CASTELAAYNEQFF. CDR3 nucleotide sequence: TGTGCCAGCACCGAACTAGCGGCCTACAATGAGCAGTTCTTC. The chain joins TRBV7-8 to TRBJ2-1; 8 nucleotides agree with TRBD2. The CDR3 contains 14 residues. Trimming removed 7 bases from V and 2 bases from J; junction bases left unmatched: 4. Per germline, CDR1 SGHVS and CDR2 FQNEAQ.

J is TRBJ1-2 and V is TRBV5-6; D is unclear. The V gene lost 1 base and the J gene lost 0 bases, with 7 bases spanning the gap. Germline V lookup: CDR1 SGHDT, CDR2 YYEEEE. The CDR3 is 14 amino acids. Written as DNA, the CDR3 is TGTGCCAGCAGCTTGCCGGGAGCTAACTATGGCTACACCTTC. It translates to CASSLPGANYGYTF.

The count of this clone is one. The chain carries TRBV24-1 and TRBJ2-2; TRBD1 matches 11 bases. CDR1 and CDR2 from the germline V gene are KGHDR and SFDVKD. V shed 4 bases and J 5 bases; nucleotides not matched to a gene: 5. The length of the CDR3 is 16 residues. CDR3 in amino acids: CATSEPGTGGTGELFF. For the CDR3, the DNA is TGTGCCACCAGTGAACCCGGGACAGGGGGTACCGGGGAGCTGTTTTTT.

This clone was counted only a few times. The chain uses TRBV18 and TRBJ2-7, with D uncertain. From germline, CDR1 is KGHSH and CDR2 LQKENI. There are 15 residues in the CDR3. Trimming removed 3 bases at V and 3 bases at J, with 15 bases between. The CDR3 spells CASSPGPDAYYEQYF. Here the CDR3 DNA reads TGTGCCAGCTCACCCGGCCCCGACGCCTACTACGAGCAGTACTTC.

The rearrangement uses TRBV19 and TRBJ2-5; D not certain. The CDR3 sequence is 11 residues long. With 4 bases removed from V and 2 bases from J, the gap between germline ends came to 2 bases. Germline CDR1 reads LNHDA; CDR2 reads SQIVND (reference sequence). CDR3 in amino acids: CASSTQETQYF. The CDR3 DNA sequence: TGTGCCAGTAGTACACAAGAGACCCAGTACTTC.

The V and J genes are TRBV4-3 and TRBJ2-3, with 7 bases matching TRBD1. The V segment lost 0 bases and the J segment 0 bases; nucleotides outside the gene matches: 12. The CDR3 sequence is 19 residues long. Germline CDR1 is LGHNA and CDR2 is YSLEER. The CDR3 loop is CASSQELQGVMISTDTQYF. CDR3 nucleotide sequence: TGCGCCAGCAGCCAAGAGTTGCAGGGGGTTATGATAAGCACAGATACGCAGTATTTT.

The chain links TRBV14 to TRBJ1-2; the D is unclear. This CDR3 spans 17 amino acids. V gave up 4 bases and J gave up 0 bases, with 18 bases separating them. Germline-derived CDR1 and CDR2 are SGHDN and FVKESK. CDR3 residues: CASSLKVREPTNYGYTF. In DNA, the CDR3 is TGTGCCAGCAGCCTTAAGGTCCGGGAACCCACTAACTATGGCTACACCTTC.